A single TCR beta chain is shown here with its context. This sample was taken from a study of blood T cell repertoires in COVID-19. Overall study: The United States, Italy and Spain provided the acute and convalescent COVID-19 samples.

Using immunoSEQ multiplex PCR, the repertoire was profiled, and TCRdb retains in-frame clones only, with some absent. The profile shows more than 100,000 clones, roughly 87% of them singletons. Trimming took 3 bases from V and 1 from J; bases not matched to a gene: 2. Germline assignment: CDR1 MNHEY and CDR2 SMNVEV (reference sequence). CDR3 length equals 14 residues. The TCR was taken from a woman of 80 years or more in a cohort sampled during active COVID-19. Sample: peripheral blood. The chain couples TRBV27 to TRBJ1-1; 7 bases are a match to TRBD1. CDR3 DNA: TGTGCCAGCAGTTTCGGGACAGAGAACACTGAAGCTTTCTTT. The encoded protein is CASSFGTENTEAFF.